This TCR beta chain stems from a study of blood T cell repertoires in COVID-19. Study-wide context: Some COVID-19 samples were acute and others convalescent; all came from the United States, Italy and Spain.

Residents of about two dozen US areas, aged about 18 to 100 years, made up the participants. Each recovered donor of Cohort 3 presented with two negative PCRs, clearance, or symptom resolution. Original handling: Estimates of nucleated cell counts were drawn from the amplification of reference gene primers. Method: immunoSEQ multiplex PCR; TCRdb's copy keeps in-frame clones and lacks some. V and J calls and clone size are those listed in that table; D and trimming were worked out from the DNA. The data show about 320,000 clones, with about 88% seen just once and 2% to 3% held by the top ten. The CDR3 runs to 15 residues. V shed 5 bases and J 4 bases; nucleotides not matched to a gene: 9. From germline, CDR1 is LNHNV and CDR2 YYDKDF (reference sequence).

J is TRBJ2-7 and V is TRBV15, with 9 bases identical to TRBD2. Sequenced sample: PBMCs or T cells enriched from blood (not recorded which). The sequence came from a man aged 60 to 75 who had recovered from COVID-19. In DNA, the CDR3 is TGTGCCACCAGCCTCAAAGCGGGAGGTATATACGAGCAGTACTTC. Translation gives CATSLKAGGIYEQYF.